The 6 T cell receptor beta chains in this list originate from one sample, sequenced in a study of beta chain features in type 1 diabetes. Study findings and constraints: Patients with Type 1 diabetes showed moderately but significantly shorter TCRB CDR3s in all four CD4+ subsets.

Their cognate antigens are unknown. Since all of the isolated RNA was reverse transcribed, expressed TCRB transcripts were what got sequenced. Assay: immunoSEQ multiplex PCR; the TCRdb copy retains only in-frame clones and omits some. The table lists about 650,000 clones, around 12% of them singletons. Sample: naive CD4+ T cells from blood. These receptors were obtained from a man aged 25 to 45 with type 1 diabetes.

On this clone itself: The identical CDR3 is also encoded by other nucleotide sequences in the sample. The rearrangement links TRBV4-3 to TRBJ1-3; TRBD1 is a possible D gene (6 bases). The CDR3 covers 15 residues. CDR1 and CDR2 (germline): LGHNA, YSLEER. V was trimmed by 0 bases and J by 1 base, leaving 7 bases between them. The CDR3 DNA follows: TGCGCCAGCAGCCAAGATCAGGGGTCTGGAAACACCATATATTTT. It specifies CASSQDQGSGNTIYF.

This clone was observed a handful of times. The V call is TRBV7-2, the J call TRBJ1-5; 9 bases fit TRBD1. The J segment lost 5 bases and the V segment lost 6 bases, leaving 2 bases of the junction unmatched. The CDR3 has 13 amino acids. Germline CDR1 and CDR2: SGHTA and FQGNSA. Written as DNA, the CDR3 is TGTGCCAGCAGTTGGGACAGGGATCAGCCCCAGCATTTT. Translation: CASSWDRDQPQHF.

In the case of this clone: Other DNA sequences in this sample translate to the same CDR3. V gene TRBV9 combines with J gene TRBJ1-1, with TRBD1 identical over 9 bases. Germline V gene sequence: CDR1 SGDLS, CDR2 YYNGEE. After removal of 6 bases from V and 2 bases from J, the junction contained 5 bases not matched to a gene. This CDR3 is built from 14 residues. For the CDR3, the DNA is TGTGCCAGCACCCCGGGACAGGGAAACACTGAAGCTTTCTTT. Its protein is CASTPGQGNTEAFF.

This clone was counted a few times. The rearrangement links TRBV6-5 to TRBJ2-1, with D perhaps TRBD1 (6 bases). The germline V gene encodes CDR1 MNHEY and CDR2 SVGAGI. This CDR3 contains 14 residues. Trimming left V 5 bases short and J 8 bases short, with 16 bases between. DNA of the CDR3: TGTGCCAGCAGTAGCCGACAGGTGCGGGATGAGCAGTTCTTC. Translation gives CASSSRQVRDEQFF.

In this sample, this clone turned up a few times. The rearrangement joins TRBV25-1 to TRBJ2-1, with 10 bases matching TRBD2. Germline V CDR1 and CDR2: MGHDK, SYGVNS. The V gene end was trimmed by 1 base and the J gene end by 3 bases; junction bases not matched to a gene: 3. This CDR3 contains 16 residues. The CDR3 loop is CASSEFWTSGYNEQFF. CDR3 nucleotides: TGTGCCAGCAGTGAATTTTGGACTAGCGGCTACAATGAGCAGTTCTTC.

The rearrangement joins TRBV5-6 to TRBJ2-2, with a possible D match to TRBD2 (5 bases). Germline assignment: CDR1 SGHDT and CDR2 YYEEEE. The CDR3 loop spans 14 amino acids. V was clipped by 1 base and J by 6 bases, with 10 bases between them. The DNA of the CDR3 is TGTGCCAGCAGCTTGCTCGGGGTAGCCGGGGAGCTGTTTTTT. The encoded protein is CASSLLGVAGELFF.